This TCR beta chain stems from a study of T cells in Graves' hyperthyroidism and ophthalmopathy. Authors of the study amplified TCR beta CDR3 regions from RNA transcripts. A first-round RT-PCR of the TCR CDR3 used the HTBI primer set. TCRdb called the multiplex PCR reads again in MiXCR, with one record for every CDR3 protein. In the table there are around 800,000 distinct CDR3 sequences, roughly 37% of which are singletons. Study-level findings and limits: The model made its ophthalmopathy prediction, and onset followed a median approximately 6 months later. In blood, most of the thyroid clonotypes expanded above 0.001 were also present.

Orbital computed tomography and thyroid ultrasound, together with serum TRAb and thyroxine and clinical symptoms, were used for diagnoses. The trim removed 0 bases at V and 2 bases at J, leaving 8 bases unmatched. The CDR3 has 17 amino acids. CDR1 is SGHNT, CDR2 YYREEE, per germline (reference sequence). In this sample, this clonotype turned up a few times. The antigen is not known. The chain is built from TRBV5-4 and TRBJ2-7, with TRBD1 matching over 10 bases. The origin of this receptor is a man younger than 30 with Graves' hyperthyroidism. The specimen was blood. In DNA form, the CDR3 reads TGTGCCAGCAGCTTGGCTGCAGGGACAGGGGACCCCTACGAGCAGTACTTC. It yields the protein CASSLAAGTGDPYEQYF.